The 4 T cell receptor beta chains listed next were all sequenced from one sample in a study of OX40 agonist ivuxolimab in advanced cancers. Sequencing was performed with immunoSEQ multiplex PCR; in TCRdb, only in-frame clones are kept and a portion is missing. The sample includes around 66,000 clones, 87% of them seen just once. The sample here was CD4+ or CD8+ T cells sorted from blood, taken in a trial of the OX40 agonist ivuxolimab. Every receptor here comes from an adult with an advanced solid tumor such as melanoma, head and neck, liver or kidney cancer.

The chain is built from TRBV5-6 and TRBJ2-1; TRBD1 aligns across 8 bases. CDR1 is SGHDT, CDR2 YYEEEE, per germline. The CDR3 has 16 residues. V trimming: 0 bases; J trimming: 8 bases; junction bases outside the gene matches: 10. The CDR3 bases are TGTGCCAGCAGCTTGGCGGTGGGCAGGGGGCGGGATGAGCAGTTCTTC. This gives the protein CASSLAVGRGRDEQFF.

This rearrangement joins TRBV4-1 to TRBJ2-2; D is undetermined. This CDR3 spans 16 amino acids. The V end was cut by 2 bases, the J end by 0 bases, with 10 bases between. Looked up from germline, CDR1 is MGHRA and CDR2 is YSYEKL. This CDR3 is CASSQLTAANTGELFF. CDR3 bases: TGCGCCAGCAGCCAATTGACTGCGGCGAACACCGGGGAGCTGTTTTTT.

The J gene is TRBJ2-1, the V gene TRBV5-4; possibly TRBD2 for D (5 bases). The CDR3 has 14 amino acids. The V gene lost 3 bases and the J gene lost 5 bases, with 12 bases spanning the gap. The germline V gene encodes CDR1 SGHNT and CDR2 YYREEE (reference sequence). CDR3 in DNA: TGTGCCAGCAGCTCACCGGCCGGGGACAATGAGCAGTTCTTC. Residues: CASSSPAGDNEQFF.

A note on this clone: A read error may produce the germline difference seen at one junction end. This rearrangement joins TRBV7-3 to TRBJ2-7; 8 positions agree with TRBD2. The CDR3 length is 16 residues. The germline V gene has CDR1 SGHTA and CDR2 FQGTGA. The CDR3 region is CASSLTGTSSTYEQYF. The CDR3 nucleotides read TGTGCCAGCAGCCTAACCGGGACTAGTAGTACCTACGAGCAGTACTTC.